These T cell receptor beta chains were read from a single sample in a study of a mutant IDH1 vaccine in newly diagnosed glioma. Their antigens are not known. The protocol was immunoSEQ multiplex PCR, while the TCRdb copy is restricted to in-frame clones and leaves out a portion. The profile shows approximately 24,000 clones, about 77% of them singletons. The sample was PBMCs, taken from a glioma patient whose treatment included an IDH1 peptide vaccine. The source is a man between 40 and 49 years old with glioma. CDR3s include the opening cysteine and the closing phenylalanine or tryptophan. The order of the fields is J gene, D gene, V gene, clone size, CDR3 DNA, CDR3 protein. D genes are given only for firm matches. Clone size, where shown, is once, few, many, or a class for clones that have expanded.

>TRBJ2-1|-|TRBV6-1|-
TGTGCCAGCAGTGAGTATACCTACAATGAGCAGTTCTTC
CASSEYTYNEQFF
>TRBJ1-1|TRBD1|TRBV27|few
TGTGCCACCCACCCAGGGGGCACTGAAGCTTTCTTT
CATHPGGTEAFF
>TRBJ2-1|TRBD2|TRBV7-2|-
TGTGCCAGCAGCCCGGGACTAGCGGATACCCCCCAGGGGGAGCAGTTCTTC
CASSPGLADTPQGEQFF
>TRBJ1-1|TRBD1|TRBV5-8|-
TGTGCCAGTGGAAAAGCCCTCCAGGGGGACACTGAAGCTTTCTTT
CASGKALQGDTEAFF
>TRBJ2-2|-|TRBV7-7|once
TGTGCCAGCAGCTTCGGCGGGAACACCGGGGAGCTGTTTTTT
CASSFGGNTGELFF
>TRBJ1-5|TRBD1|TRBV19|few
TGTGCCAGTAACCCGGAGGGACAGAGCAATCAGCCCCAGCATTTT
CASNPEGQSNQPQHF
>TRBJ1-1|-|TRBV14|-
TGTGCCAGCAGCCTCTCCTGGGGAGTCCTGAACACTGAAGCTTTCTTT
CASSLSWGVLNTEAFF
>TRBJ2-7|-|TRBV5-1|once
TGCGCCAGCAGCCGGGACGTAGACTACGAGCAGTACTTC
CASSRDVDYEQYF
>TRBJ1-2|TRBD1|TRBV5-1|once
TGCGCCAGCAGCCAAGAAAATGCGGGACAGGGCAACGGCTACACCTTC
CASSQENAGQGNGYTF
>TRBJ2-1|TRBD2|TRBV5-1|-
TGCGCCAGCAATCCTAGCGGGAGCTCCTACAATGAGCAGTTCTTC
CASNPSGSSYNEQFF
>TRBJ2-3|TRBD2|TRBV9|-
TGTGCCAGCAGCGCGGCTAGCGGGAGCACAGATACGCAGTATTTT
CASSAASGSTDTQYF
>TRBJ2-5|TRBD1|TRBV7-9|-
TGTGCCAGCAGCTCGGACAGGGGTATTTGGGAAGAGACCCAGTACTTC
CASSSDRGIWEETQYF
>TRBJ1-1|-|TRBV11-2|-
TGTGCCAGCCTCCACAGTGTCGGGGGCACTGAAGCTTTCTTT
CASLHSVGGTEAFF
>TRBJ2-7|-|TRBV28|once
TGTGCCAGCAGTCTCACATGGGAGCAGTACTTC
CASSLTWEQYF
>TRBJ1-5|TRBD1|TRBV27|-
TGTGCCAGCAGTTTCGTCAGGGGGGGGGCCCAGCATTTT
CASSFVRGGAQHF
>TRBJ2-7|TRBD2|TRBV11-2|-
TGTGCCAGCAGTTCTCGCGGGAGGGCCTTTAAGTACGAGCAGTACTTC
CASSSRGRAFKYEQYF
>TRBJ1-3|-|TRBV5-1|-
TGCGCCAGCGCCCGGACGGCGGGGGTGCTAAGTGGAAACACCATATATTTT
CASARTAGVLSGNTIYF
>TRBJ2-5|-|TRBV11-3|few
TGTGCCAGCAGCTTAATAACGGCGGTTCAAGAGACCCAGTACTTC
CASSLITAVQETQYF
>TRBJ1-1|-|TRBV29-1|-
TGCAGCGTGGTGGGGGACTCCAACACTGAAGCTTTCTTT
CSVVGDSNTEAFF
>TRBJ1-2|-|TRBV11-2|-
TGTGCCAGCAGCTTAGAGAGCTTAGGCAGCGGCTACACCTTC
CASSLESLGSGYTF
>TRBJ2-3|TRBD2|TRBV4-1|-
TGCGCCAGCAGCCGTGGCCTAGCGGGAGCGACAGATACGCAGTATTTT
CASSRGLAGATDTQYF
>TRBJ1-1|TRBD1|TRBV13|-
TGTGCCAGCAGCACCCGGGACAGGGTAGTTGGCAAGAGCACTGAAGCTTTCTTT
CASSTRDRVVGKSTEAFF
>TRBJ1-1|-|TRBV6-1|-
TGTGCCAGCAGTGAAGCGCTGGCAGCAAGGGGCACTGAAGCTTTCTTT
CASSEALAARGTEAFF
>TRBJ1-1|-|TRBV7-2|few
TGTGCCAGCAGCTCCTCAGCGGACACTGAAGCTTTCTTT
CASSSSADTEAFF
>TRBJ2-2|-|TRBV7-9|-
TGTGCCAGCAGCCCCAGACTGGGGAGGACCGGGGAGCTGTTTTTT
CASSPRLGRTGELFF
>TRBJ2-3|-|TRBV9|once
TGTGCCAGCAGCCGACAGGCCCTCCAGACAGATACGCAGTATTTT
CASSRQALQTDTQYF
>TRBJ2-1|-|TRBV14|once
TGTGCCAGCAGCCAAGGGTGGCCGGACAATGAGCAGTTCTTC
CASSQGWPDNEQFF
>TRBJ1-5|-|TRBV19|-
TGTGCCAGTAGTCTTCCCAGGGTCGGGTTTGCGCCCCAGCATTTT
CASSLPRVGFAPQHF
>TRBJ1-1|-|TRBV19|once
TGTGCCAGTACCCCGGGGGGGGGAGACACTGAAGCTTTCTTT
CASTPGGGDTEAFF
>TRBJ2-7|-|TRBV5-6|medium-sized
TGTGCCAGCAGCTCCCAGGGAGCGCGTATCGAGCAGTACTTC
CASSSQGARIEQYF
>TRBJ1-1|-|TRBV6-6|-
TGTGCCAGCGAAGGATTGGGCGGGCATGAAGCTTTCTTT
CASEGLGGHEAFF
>TRBJ2-7|TRBD2|TRBV28|-
TGTGCCAGCAGTTCCCCCCGGGGGGACGGGAGCGAGCAGTACTTC
CASSSPRGDGSEQYF
>TRBJ1-1|TRBD1|TRBV6-4|-
TGTGCCAGCAGTATAACTGGACAGGCGAACACTGAAGCTTTCTTT
CASSITGQANTEAFF
>TRBJ1-5|-|TRBV18|-
TGTGCCAGCTCGCTTGACAGTAGAGGCCCAGGTCAGCCCCAGCATTTT
CASSLDSRGPGQPQHF
>TRBJ2-1|TRBD1|TRBV2|-
TGTGCCAGCGGCAGGACAGGGGGCGCGTTCGATGAGCAGTTCTTC
CASGRTGGAFDEQFF
>TRBJ1-1|-|TRBV11-2|few
TGTGCCAGCAGCTTACCCGGGACAACCGAAGCTTTCTTT
CASSLPGTTEAFF
>TRBJ2-3|TRBD2|TRBV7-9|-
TGTGCCAGCAGCCTAGGAGGGTTAGCGGGAGACGGCACAGATACGCAGTATTTT
CASSLGGLAGDGTDTQYF
>TRBJ2-2|TRBD1|TRBV5-1|-
TGCGCCAGCAGCAGTACAGGGGATTTGTTCACCGGGGAGCTGTTTTTT
CASSSTGDLFTGELFF
>TRBJ2-3|-|TRBV29-1|-
TGCAGCGTTGTTGGGGGAGTGACAGATACGCAGTATTTT
CSVVGGVTDTQYF
>TRBJ1-1|-|TRBV27|once
TGTGCCAGCAGGTCCTATACTGGACCGGGGGCGAGCGCTGAAGCTTTCTTT
CASRSYTGPGASAEAFF
>TRBJ2-1|TRBD2|TRBV6-5|-
TGTGCCAGCAGTTACGATCTAGCGGGTTACAATGAGCAGTTCTTC
CASSYDLAGYNEQFF
>TRBJ1-2|TRBD1|TRBV5-7|-
TGTGCCAGCACCTTTCCAACCCCCTCCGACAGGGAAGCTAACTATGGCTACACCTTC
CASTFPTPSDREANYGYTF
>TRBJ2-1|-|TRBV4-3|-
TGCGCCAGCAGCCAAGGGTCCTTCCGAGAGAGTGAGCAGTTCTTC
CASSQGSFRESEQFF
>TRBJ2-3|TRBD2|TRBV7-2|-
TGTGCCAGCAGCTTAGCGCGGGCGGGAGGCACAGATACGCAGTATTTT
CASSLARAGGTDTQYF
>TRBJ1-2|-|TRBV21-1|-
TGTGCCAGCAGAACCAAAGAGGGTAGCTTAGATGGCTACACCTTC
CASRTKEGSLDGYTF
>TRBJ1-2|-|TRBV27|-
TGTGCCAGCAGTTTAAACAGGAACTATGGCTACACCTTC
CASSLNRNYGYTF
>TRBJ2-3|TRBD1|TRBV11-3|-
TGTGCCAGCAGCTCTACAGGGGTAGGTGGTACGCAGTATTTT
CASSSTGVGGTQYF
>TRBJ2-1|TRBD1|TRBV9|-
TGTGCCAGCAGCGTACTTACAGGGGGCTTCCATGAGCAGTTCTTC
CASSVLTGGFHEQFF
>TRBJ1-2|-|TRBV30|-
TGTGCCTGGTCGGCTAACTATGGCTACACCTTC
CAWSANYGYTF